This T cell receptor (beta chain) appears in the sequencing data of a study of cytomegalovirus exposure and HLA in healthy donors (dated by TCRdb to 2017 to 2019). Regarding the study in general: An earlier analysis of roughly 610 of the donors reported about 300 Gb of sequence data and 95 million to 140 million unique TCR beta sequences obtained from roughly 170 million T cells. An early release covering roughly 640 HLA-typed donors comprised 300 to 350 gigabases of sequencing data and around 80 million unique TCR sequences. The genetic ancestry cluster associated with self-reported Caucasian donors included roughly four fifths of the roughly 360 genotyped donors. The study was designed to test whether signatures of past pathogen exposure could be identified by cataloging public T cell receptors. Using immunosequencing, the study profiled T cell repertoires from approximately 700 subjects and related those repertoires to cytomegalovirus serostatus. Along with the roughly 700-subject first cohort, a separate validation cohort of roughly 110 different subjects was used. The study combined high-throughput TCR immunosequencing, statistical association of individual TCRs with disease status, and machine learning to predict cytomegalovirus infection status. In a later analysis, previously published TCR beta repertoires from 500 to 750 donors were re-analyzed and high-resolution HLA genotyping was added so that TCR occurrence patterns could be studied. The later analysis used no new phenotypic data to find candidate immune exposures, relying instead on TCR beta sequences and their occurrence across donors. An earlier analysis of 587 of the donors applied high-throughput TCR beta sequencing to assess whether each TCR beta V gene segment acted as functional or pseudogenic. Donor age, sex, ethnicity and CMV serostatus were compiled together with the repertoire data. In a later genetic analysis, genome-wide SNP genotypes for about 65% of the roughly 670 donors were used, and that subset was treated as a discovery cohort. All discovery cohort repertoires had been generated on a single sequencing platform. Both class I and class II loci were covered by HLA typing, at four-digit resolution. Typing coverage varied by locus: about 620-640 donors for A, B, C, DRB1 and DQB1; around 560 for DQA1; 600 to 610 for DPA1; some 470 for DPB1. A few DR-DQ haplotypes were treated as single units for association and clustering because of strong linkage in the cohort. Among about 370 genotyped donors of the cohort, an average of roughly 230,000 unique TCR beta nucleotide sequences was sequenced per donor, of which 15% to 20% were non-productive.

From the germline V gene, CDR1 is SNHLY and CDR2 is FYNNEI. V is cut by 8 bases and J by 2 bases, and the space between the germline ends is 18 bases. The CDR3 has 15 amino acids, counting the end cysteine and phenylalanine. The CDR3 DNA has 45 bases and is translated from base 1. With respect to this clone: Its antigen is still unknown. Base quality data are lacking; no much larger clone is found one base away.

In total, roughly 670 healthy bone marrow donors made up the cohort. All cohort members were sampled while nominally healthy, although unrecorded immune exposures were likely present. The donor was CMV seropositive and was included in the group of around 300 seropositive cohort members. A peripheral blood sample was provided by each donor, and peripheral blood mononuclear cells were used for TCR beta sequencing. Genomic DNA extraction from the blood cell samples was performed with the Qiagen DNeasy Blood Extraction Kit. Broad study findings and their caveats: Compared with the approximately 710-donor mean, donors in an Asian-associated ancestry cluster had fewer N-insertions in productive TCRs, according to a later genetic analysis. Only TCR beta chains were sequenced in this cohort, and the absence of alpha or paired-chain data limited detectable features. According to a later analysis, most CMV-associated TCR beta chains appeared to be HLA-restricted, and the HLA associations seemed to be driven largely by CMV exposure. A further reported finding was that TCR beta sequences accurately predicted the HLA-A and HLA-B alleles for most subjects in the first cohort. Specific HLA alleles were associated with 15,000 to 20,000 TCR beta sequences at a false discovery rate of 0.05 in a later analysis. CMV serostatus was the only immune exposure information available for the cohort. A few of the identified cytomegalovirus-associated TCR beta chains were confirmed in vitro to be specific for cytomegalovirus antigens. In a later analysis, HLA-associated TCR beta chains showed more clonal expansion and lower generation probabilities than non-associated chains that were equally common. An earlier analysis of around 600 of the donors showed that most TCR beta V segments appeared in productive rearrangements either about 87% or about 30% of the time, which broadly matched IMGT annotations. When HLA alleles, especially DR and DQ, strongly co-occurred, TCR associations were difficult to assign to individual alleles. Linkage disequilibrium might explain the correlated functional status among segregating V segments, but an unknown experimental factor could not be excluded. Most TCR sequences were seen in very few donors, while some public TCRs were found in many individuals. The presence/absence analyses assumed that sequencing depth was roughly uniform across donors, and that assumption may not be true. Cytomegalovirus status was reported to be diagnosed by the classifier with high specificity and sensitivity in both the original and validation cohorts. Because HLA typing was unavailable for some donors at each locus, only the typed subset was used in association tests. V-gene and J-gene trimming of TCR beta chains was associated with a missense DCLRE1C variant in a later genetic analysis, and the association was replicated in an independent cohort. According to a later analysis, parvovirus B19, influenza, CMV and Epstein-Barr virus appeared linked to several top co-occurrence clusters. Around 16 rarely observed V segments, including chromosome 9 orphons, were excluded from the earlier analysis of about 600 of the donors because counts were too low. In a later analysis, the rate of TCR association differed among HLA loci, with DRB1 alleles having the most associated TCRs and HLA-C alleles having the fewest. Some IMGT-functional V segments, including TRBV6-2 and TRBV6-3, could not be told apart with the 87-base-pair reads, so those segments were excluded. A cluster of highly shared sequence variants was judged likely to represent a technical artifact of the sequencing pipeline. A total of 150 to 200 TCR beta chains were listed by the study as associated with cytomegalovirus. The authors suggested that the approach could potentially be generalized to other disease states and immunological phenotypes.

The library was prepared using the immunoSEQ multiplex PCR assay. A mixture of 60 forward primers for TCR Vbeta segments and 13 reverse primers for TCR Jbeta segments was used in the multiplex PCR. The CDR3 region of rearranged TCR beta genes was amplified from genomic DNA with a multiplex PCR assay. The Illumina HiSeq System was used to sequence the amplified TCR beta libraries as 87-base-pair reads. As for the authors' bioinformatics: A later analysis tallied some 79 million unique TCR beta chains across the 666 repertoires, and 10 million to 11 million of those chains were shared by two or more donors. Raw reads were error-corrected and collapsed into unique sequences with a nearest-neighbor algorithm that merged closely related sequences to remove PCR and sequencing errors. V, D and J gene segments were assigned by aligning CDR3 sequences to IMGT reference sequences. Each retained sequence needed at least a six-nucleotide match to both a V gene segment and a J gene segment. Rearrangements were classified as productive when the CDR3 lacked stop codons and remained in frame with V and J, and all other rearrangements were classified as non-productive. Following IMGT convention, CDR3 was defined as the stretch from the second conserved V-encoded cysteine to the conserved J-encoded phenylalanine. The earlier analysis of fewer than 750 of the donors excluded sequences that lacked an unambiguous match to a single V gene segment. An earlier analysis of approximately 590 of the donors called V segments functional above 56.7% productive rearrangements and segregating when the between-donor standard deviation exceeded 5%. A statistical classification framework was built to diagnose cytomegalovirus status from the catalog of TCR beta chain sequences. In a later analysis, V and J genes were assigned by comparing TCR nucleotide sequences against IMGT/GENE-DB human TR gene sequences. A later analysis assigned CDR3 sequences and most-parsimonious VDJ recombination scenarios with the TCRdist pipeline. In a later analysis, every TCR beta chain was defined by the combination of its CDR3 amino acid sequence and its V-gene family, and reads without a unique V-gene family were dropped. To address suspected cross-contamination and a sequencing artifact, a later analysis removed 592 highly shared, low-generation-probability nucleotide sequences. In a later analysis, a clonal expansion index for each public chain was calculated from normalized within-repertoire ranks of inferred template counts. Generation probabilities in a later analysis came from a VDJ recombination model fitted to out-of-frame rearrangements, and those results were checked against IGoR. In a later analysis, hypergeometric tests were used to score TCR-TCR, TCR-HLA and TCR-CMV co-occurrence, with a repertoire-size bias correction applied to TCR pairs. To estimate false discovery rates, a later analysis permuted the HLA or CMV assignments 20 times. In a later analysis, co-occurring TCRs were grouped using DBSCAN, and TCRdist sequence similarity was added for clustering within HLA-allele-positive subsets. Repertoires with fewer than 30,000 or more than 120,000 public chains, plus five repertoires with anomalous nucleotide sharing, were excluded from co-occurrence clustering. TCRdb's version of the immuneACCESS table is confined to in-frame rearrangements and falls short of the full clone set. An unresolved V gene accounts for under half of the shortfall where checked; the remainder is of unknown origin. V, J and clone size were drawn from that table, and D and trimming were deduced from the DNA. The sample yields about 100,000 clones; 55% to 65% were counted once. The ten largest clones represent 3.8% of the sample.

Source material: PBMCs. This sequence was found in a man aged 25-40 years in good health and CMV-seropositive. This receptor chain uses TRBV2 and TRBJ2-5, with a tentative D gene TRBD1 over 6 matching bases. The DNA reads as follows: TGTGCCAGCGGAAGATTGACAGGAGATCAAGAGACCCAGTACTTC. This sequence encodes CASGRLTGDQETQYF.